The TCR beta chain described here comes from a study of blood T cells in healthy people across ages. Whole-study findings and limits: TCR beta diversity correlated strongly with naive T cell percentage.

Peripheral blood, about 9.4 milliliters per donor, was collected. This clonotype was recorded at least ten times. Its antigen is currently unknown. Through a sample-barcoded 5' primer and a J-beta primer mix, a second PCR was run for about 6 to 11 cycles. One entry per CDR3 protein results from TCRdb running MiXCR on the 5' RACE reads. The sample includes 600,000 to 800,000 distinct CDR3 sequences, 21% of them seen just once. Sequencing was performed on blood. This sequence originates from a man between 70 and 80 years old in good health.

The CDR3 reads CATSDWGQGTYNEQFF. CDR3 nucleotides: TGTGCCACCAGTGATTGGGGACAGGGTACCTACAATGAGCAGTTCTTC. This sequence joins TRBV24-1 and TRBJ2-1; 9 positions agree with TRBD1. The CDR3 loop spans 16 amino acids. The germline V gene has CDR1 KGHDR and CDR2 SFDVKD. V lost 2 bases and J lost 2; bases outside the gene matches: 3.